The 32 T cell receptor beta chains reported below all come from one sample, sequenced in a study of graft-versus-host responses after intestinal transplantation (dated by TCRdb to the early 2020s). The library was generated by the immunoSEQ multiplex PCR assay. TCRdb mirrors the immuneACCESS table, restricted to in-frame sequences. Some clones are absent from its copies; in checked studies, under half trace to an unresolved V gene, and the reason for the others is unknown. The sample has around 71,000 clones on record, roughly 92% of them singletons. 6.5% to 8% of the sample is held by the ten biggest clonotypes. The starting material was bone marrow, obtained 734 days after intestinal transplantation. The receptors come from a human patient who received an intestinal transplant, so some T cells may come from the graft donor.

This chain uses TRBV9 with TRBJ2-6, with D perhaps TRBD1 (5 bases). This CDR3 spans 15 amino acids. V was pared by 0 bases and J by 2 bases, with 6 bases between. The germline gives CDR1 SGDLS, CDR2 YYNGEE. In DNA, the CDR3 is TGTGCCAGCAGCGTAGAAGGGGCTGGGGCCAACGTCCTGACTTTC. Translation: CASSVEGAGANVLTF. The whole variable domain, filled in from reference TRBV9 and TRBJ2-6, reads DSGVTQTPKHLITATGQRVTLRCSPRSGDLSVYWYQQSLDQGLQFLIQYYNGEERAKGNILERFSAQQFPDLHSELNLSSLELGDSALYFCASSVEGAGANVLTFGAGSRLTVL.

This clone has a single count. This chain connects TRBV27 to TRBJ1-6; tentative D call: TRBD1 (5 bases). This CDR3 is 15 amino acids long. CDR1 is MNHEY and CDR2 is SMNVEV in the germline V gene (reference sequence). V was cut by 3 bases and J by 2 bases, with 8 bases left in between. The DNA of the CDR3 is TGTGCCAGCAGTTTGGGGGGGGCCTATAATTCACCCCTCCACTTT. Residues: CASSLGGAYNSPLHF.

This chain uses TRBV2 with TRBJ2-5, with 7 bases fitting TRBD1. The CDR3 has 14 residues. Germline values: CDR1 SNHLY, CDR2 FYNNEI. J was trimmed by 4 bases and V by 5 bases; bases with no gene match: 7. The CDR3 DNA reads as TGTGCCAGCAGTAAGACAGGGATGGGAGAGACCCAGTACTTC. Protein: CASSKTGMGETQYF.

The gene calls are TRBV14 and TRBJ1-1, with D possibly being TRBD1 (5 bases). The V end lost 4 bases, the J end lost 11 bases, and 17 bases lay between the germline ends. From germline, CDR1 is SGHDN and CDR2 FVKESK. This CDR3 has 13 residues. DNA of the CDR3: TGTGCCAGCAGCCTTGGGGCCTCAAACGACGCTTTCTTT. It yields the protein CASSLGASNDAFF.

The rearrangement uses TRBV4-1 and TRBJ2-5; 8 bases line up with TRBD2. The CDR3 runs to 16 residues. Germline values: CDR1 MGHRA, CDR2 YSYEKL. Unmatched junction bases numbered 8, after V lost 0 bases and J lost 5 bases. The CDR3 is CASSQESRGGRETQYF. CDR3 nucleotide sequence: TGCGCCAGCAGCCAAGAGTCCCGGGGGGGCCGTGAGACCCAGTACTTC.

This chain uses TRBV6-5 with TRBJ1-1; D gene ambiguous. This CDR3 contains 12 residues. Per germline, CDR1 MNHEY and CDR2 SVGAGI. The ends were cut back, 3 bases at V and 5 bases at J, with 7 bases in the middle. The CDR3 reads CASSYGRTEAFF. The CDR3 bases are TGTGCCAGCAGTTATGGTCGAACTGAAGCTTTCTTT.

The chain combines TRBV6-5 with TRBJ1-1; TRBD1 aligns across 9 bases. V lost 2 bases to trimming and J lost 8 bases; unmatched junction nucleotides: 3. Per the germline V gene, CDR1 is MNHEY and CDR2 is SVGAGI. The CDR3 is 13 residues long. The CDR3 loop is CASSYGTGIEAFF. As DNA, the CDR3 is TGTGCCAGCAGTTACGGGACAGGGATAGAAGCTTTCTTT.

V gene TRBV9 combines with J gene TRBJ2-7, with D tentatively TRBD1 (6 bases). Trimming stripped 4 bases from V and 0 bases from J, with 14 bases between. Germline CDR1 SGDLS, CDR2 YYNGEE. The CDR3 runs to 15 residues. In nucleotides, the CDR3 is TGTGCCAGCAGCACCACAGGGTCCAGCTCCTACGAGCAGTACTTC. Its translation: CASSTTGSSSYEQYF. The full variable domain, with the rest looked up from reference TRBV9 and TRBJ2-7, is DSGVTQTPKHLITATGQRVTLRCSPRSGDLSVYWYQQSLDQGLQFLIQYYNGEERAKGNILERFSAQQFPDLHSELNLSSLELGDSALYFCASSTTGSSSYEQYFGPGTRLTVT.

This sequence joins TRBV6-5 and TRBJ1-2; D unclear. The V end lost 6 bases, the J end lost 4 bases, and 9 bases lay between the germline ends. CDR1 is MNHEY, CDR2 SVGAGI, per germline. The length of the CDR3 is 12 residues. The CDR3 DNA follows: TGTGCCAGCAGAGGACTCCCCTATGGCTACACCTTC. Translation: CASRGLPYGYTF.

The chain carries TRBV9 and TRBJ1-2; 8 bases are a match to TRBD1. Germline lookup yields CDR1 SGDLS and CDR2 YYNGEE. The CDR3 sequence is 16 residues long. Trimming at V came to 3 bases and at J to 3 bases, leaving 10 bases not matched to a gene. The CDR3 DNA reads TGTGCCAGCAGCGCGAAGAGCAGGGGGCTGGACTATGGCTACACCTTC. Residues: CASSAKSRGLDYGYTF.

This clone has ten or more counts. The CDR3 nucleotides are TGTGCCAGCAGCGTATATCCCGGGGGGAACACTGAAGCTTTCTTT. Its translation: CASSVYPGGNTEAFF. V usage is TRBV9 and J usage is TRBJ1-1, with a tentative D call TRBD1 (5 bases). V lost 1 base to trimming and J lost 1 base, with 11 bases between them. This CDR3 contains 15 residues. CDR1 SGDLS and CDR2 YYNGEE come from the germline V gene.

V and J are TRBV6-1 and TRBJ1-6; 7 bases match TRBD1. Trimming cost V 5 bases and J 6 bases; bases outside gene matches: 7. This CDR3 is built from 15 residues. Germline-derived CDR1 and CDR2 are MNHNS and SASEGT. CDR3 sequence: CASSWDSRPNSPLHF. For the CDR3, the DNA is TGTGCCAGCAGTTGGGACAGCCGCCCTAATTCACCCCTCCACTTT.

The CDR3 DNA follows: TGTGCCAGCACCTTCCCCTCCTCCAGGGGCCGGGACACAGATACGCAGTATTTT. Translation: CASTFPSSRGRDTDTQYF. The chain couples TRBV2 to TRBJ2-3; D perhaps matches TRBD1 (6 bases). Germline V gene data show CDR1 as SNHLY and CDR2 as FYNNEI. The V gene lost 7 bases and the J gene lost 2 bases, with 25 bases spanning the gap. The CDR3 contains 18 residues.

This sequence joins TRBV28 and TRBJ1-5; TRBD1 is a possible D gene (5 bases). V lost 5 bases, J lost 7 bases, and 18 bases lay in between. The CDR3 is 15 residues long. CDR1 and CDR2 from the germline V gene are MDHEN and SYDVKM. CDR3 in amino acids: CASSGVQGVGQPQHF. DNA for the CDR3: TGTGCCAGCAGTGGGGTTCAGGGAGTAGGACAGCCCCAGCATTTT.

The chain couples TRBV10-1 to TRBJ2-3; the D gene is possibly TRBD1 (5 bases). V lost 0 bases and J lost 4, with 5 bases in between. This CDR3 has 13 residues. Germline assignment: CDR1 WNHNN and CDR2 SYGVQD (reference sequence). The CDR3 coding sequence is TGCGCCAGCAGTGAGTCAGGGGCAGATACGCAGTATTTT. It is translated as CASSESGADTQYF.

DNA for the CDR3: TGTGCCAGCTCACGGGAAACCGGGACGGAGAATTCACCCCTCCACTTT. Amino acid sequence: CASSRETGTENSPLHF. The chain links TRBV18 to TRBJ1-6; a possible D gene is TRBD1 (5 bases). The CDR3 length is 16 residues. Looked up from germline, CDR1 is KGHSH and CDR2 is LQKENI. The ends were cut back, 4 bases at V and 7 bases at J, with 17 bases in the middle.

The rearrangement links TRBV10-1 to TRBJ1-2; D ambiguous. Between the trimmed V and J ends, which lost 4 bases and 6 bases, there was a span of 15 bases. The CDR3 runs 14 residues. Germline CDR1 WNHNN, CDR2 SYGVQD (reference sequence). CDR3 nucleotides: TGCGCCAGCAGTGTGCCCTTCTGGGCGGATGGCTACACCTTC. It translates to CASSVPFWADGYTF.

The V gene is TRBV10-3, the J gene TRBJ2-1, with D unresolved. V was clipped by 2 bases and J by 6 bases, with 8 bases between them. Looked up from germline, CDR1 is ENHRY and CDR2 is SYGVKD. The CDR3 extends over 13 amino acids. CDR3 in DNA: TGTGCCATCAGTGAGACCGGAAGCAATGAGCAGTTCTTC. It yields the protein CAISETGSNEQFF.

The chain employs TRBV11-2 and TRBJ1-4; D is unclear. The germline gives CDR1 SGHAT, CDR2 FQNNGV. V lost 0 bases and J lost 5, with 4 bases in between. This CDR3 is built from 13 residues. CDR3 in DNA: TGTGCCAGCAGCTTAGATCGGAATGAAAAACTGTTTTTT. It codes for CASSLDRNEKLFF. Full variable domain (rest looked up from reference TRBV11-2 and TRBJ1-4): EAGVAQSPRYKIIEKRQSVAFWCNPISGHATLYWYQQILGQGPKLLIQFQNNGVVDDSQLPKDRFSAERLKGVDSTLKIQPAKLEDSAVYLCASSLDRNEKLFFGSGTQLSVL.

The chain links TRBV10-3 to TRBJ1-3; D is undetermined. The CDR3 runs 11 residues. The germline CDR1 and CDR2 sequences are ENHRY and SYGVKD. Trimming cost V 3 bases and J 7 bases, with 4 bases left between them. The CDR3 region is CAISDRNTIYF. CDR3 coding DNA: TGTGCCATCAGTGATAGGAACACCATATATTTT.

V and J are TRBV15 and TRBJ2-7; TRBD1 matches at 7 bases. J was trimmed by 8 bases and V by 5 bases; bases with no gene match: 9. This CDR3 comprises 13 residues. Per germline, CDR1 LNHNV and CDR2 YYDKDF (reference sequence). The CDR3 sequence: CATSQDRAFQQYF. DNA of the CDR3: TGTGCCACCAGCCAAGACAGGGCCTTCCAGCAGTACTTC.

This clone was picked up one time. The chain carries TRBV20-1 and TRBJ2-1; D not resolved. The germline V gene encodes CDR1 DFQATT and CDR2 SNEGSKA (reference sequence). V lost 0 bases to trimming and J lost 13 bases, with 10 bases between them. The CDR3 is 11 residues long. The CDR3 bases are TGCAGTGCTAGAGATAGGGCGGATCAGTTCTTC. The encoded protein is CSARDRADQFF.

The V call is TRBV5-1, the J call TRBJ2-3; 8 nucleotides match TRBD2. This CDR3 spans 15 amino acids. V dropped 1 base and J dropped 3; count of bases not matched to a gene: 4. CDR1 is SGHRS, CDR2 YFSETQ, per germline. The CDR3: CASSLLAGKTDTQYF. CDR3 in DNA: TGCGCCAGCAGCTTGCTAGCGGGTAAGACAGATACGCAGTATTTT.

This clone was seen a single time. The J gene is TRBJ1-5, the V gene TRBV4-1, with TRBD1 identical over 9 bases. The V gene's germline CDR1 is MGHRA and CDR2 YSYEKL. Trimming at V came to 1 base and at J to 5 bases, leaving 6 bases not matched to a gene. This CDR3 spans 16 amino acids. CDR3 coding DNA: TGCGCCAGCAGCCAAGCTGTGACAGGGGGAGATCAGCCCCAGCATTTT. Translating it yields CASSQAVTGGDQPQHF.

This sequence joins TRBV5-4 and TRBJ2-1; TRBD2 aligns across 10 bases. The CDR3 extends over 17 amino acids. V trimming: 1 base; J trimming: 0 bases; junction bases outside the gene matches: 4. The germline V gene encodes CDR1 SGHNT and CDR2 YYREEE (reference sequence). The CDR3 DNA reads as TGTGCCAGCAGCTTGCCGGGACTAGCGCCCTCCTACAATGAGCAGTTCTTC. It translates to CASSLPGLAPSYNEQFF.

The chain links TRBV11-3 to TRBJ2-1, with D unclear. With 1 base removed from V and 6 bases from J, the gap between germline ends came to 10 bases. Germline V gene data show CDR1 as SGHNT and CDR2 as YENEEA. CDR3 size: 14 residues. CDR3 sequence (DNA): TGTGCCAGCAGCTTAGTGTATCGGCCCAATGAGCAGTTCTTC. Residues: CASSLVYRPNEQFF. The full variable domain, with the rest looked up from reference TRBV11-3 and TRBJ2-1, is EAGVVQSPRYKIIEKKQPVAFWCNPISGHNTLYWYLQNLGQGPELLIRYENEEAVDDSQLPKDRFSAERLKGVDSTLKIQPAELGDSAVYLCASSLVYRPNEQFFGPGTRLTVL.

V gene TRBV4-1 combines with J gene TRBJ1-4; TRBD1 might be the D (6 bases). Germline loops: CDR1 MGHRA, CDR2 YSYEKL. The CDR3 extends over 16 amino acids. V was shortened by 0 bases and J by 12 bases, with 20 bases between the two germline ends. In DNA, the CDR3 is TGCGCCAGCAGCCAAGATTTGGGAACAGGGCGCCTGGAACTGTTTTTT. Translating gives CASSQDLGTGRLELFF.

This clone showed up just a few times. This chain connects TRBV2 to TRBJ2-4; 7 bases map to TRBD1. V lost 5 bases, J lost 5 bases, and 3 bases stayed unmatched. The length of the CDR3 is 13 residues. Looked up from germline, CDR1 is SNHLY and CDR2 is FYNNEI. The CDR3 sequence: CASSLTGENIQYF. Written as DNA, the CDR3 is TGTGCCAGCAGTCTTACAGGGGAAAACATTCAGTACTTC.

The rearrangement links TRBV11-3 to TRBJ1-1, with a possible D match to TRBD1 (5 bases). Trimming removed 3 bases at V and 9 bases at J, with 14 bases between. Germline V gene sequence: CDR1 SGHNT, CDR2 YENEEA. The CDR3 runs to 13 residues. The CDR3, as DNA: TGTGCCAGCAGCTTTGGGCAGGGAATGAAAGCTTTCTTT. Translating gives CASSFGQGMKAFF.

In regard to this clone: Other DNA variants within this sample encode the same CDR3. The V gene is TRBV2, the J gene TRBJ2-1; D is uncertain. The CDR3 runs to 13 residues. V lost 7 bases and J 2 bases, leaving 9 bases between the germline ends. Germline V gene lookup returns CDR1 SNHLY and CDR2 FYNNEI. DNA of the CDR3: TGTGCCAGCACAGTCAGCACCTACAATGAGCAGTTCTTC. It codes for CASTVSTYNEQFF. Full variable domain (rest looked up from reference TRBV2 and TRBJ2-1): EPEVTQTPSHQVTQMGQEVILRCVPISNHLYFYWYRQILGQKVEFLVSFYNNEISEKSEIFDDQFSVERPDGSNFTLKIRSTKLEDSAMYFCASTVSTYNEQFFGPGTRLTVL.

This rearrangement joins TRBV6-5 to TRBJ2-2; D is unclear. The germline V gene has CDR1 MNHEY and CDR2 SVGAGI. The germline V and J ends were trimmed by 2 bases and 7 bases, with 2 bases remaining between them. The CDR3 has 11 residues. This CDR3 is CASSYRGELFF. Written as DNA, the CDR3 is TGTGCCAGCAGTTACCGCGGGGAGCTGTTTTTT.

This chain links TRBV5-1 with TRBJ2-1, with 9 bases lining up with TRBD1. V was pared by 0 bases and J by 5 bases, with 3 bases of the junction left unmatched. The CDR3 consists of 15 residues. Germline values: CDR1 SGHRS, CDR2 YFSETQ. The CDR3: CASSLDRGRDNEQFF. The CDR3 DNA sequence: TGCGCCAGCAGCTTGGACAGGGGGCGAGACAATGAGCAGTTCTTC.